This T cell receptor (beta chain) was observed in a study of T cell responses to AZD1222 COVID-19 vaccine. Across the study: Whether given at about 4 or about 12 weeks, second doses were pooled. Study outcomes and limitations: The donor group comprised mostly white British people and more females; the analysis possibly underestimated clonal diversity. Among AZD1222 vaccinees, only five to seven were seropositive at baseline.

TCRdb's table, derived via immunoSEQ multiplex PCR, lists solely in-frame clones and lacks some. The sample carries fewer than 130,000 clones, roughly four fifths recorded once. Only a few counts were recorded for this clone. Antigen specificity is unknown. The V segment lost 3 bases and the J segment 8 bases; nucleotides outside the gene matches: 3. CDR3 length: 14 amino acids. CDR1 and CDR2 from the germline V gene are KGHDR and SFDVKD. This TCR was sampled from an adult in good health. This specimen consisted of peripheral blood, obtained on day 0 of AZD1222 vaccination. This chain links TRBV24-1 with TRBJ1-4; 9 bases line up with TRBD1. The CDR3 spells CATSDGTGREKLFF. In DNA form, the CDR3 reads TGTGCCACCAGTGATGGGACAGGGAGAGAAAAACTGTTTTTT.